This T cell receptor beta chain was sequenced in a study of neurological immune-mediated disorders. Each TCR transcript was tagged with a 10-nucleotide random UMI during 5'RACE. Each CDR3 protein is one row after TCRdb ran MiXCR on the 5' RACE reads. The sample lists about 62,000 distinct CDR3 sequences, roughly 3.5% occurring once. Findings and caveats of the study: The repertoires of 18 of 34 multiple sclerosis patients were placed by phylogenetic grouping in a single related-CDR3 cluster, which may be a signature. HTLV-1-associated myelopathy had the most TCR clonal expansion, while multiple sclerosis had the least, a level that fell below healthy controls. CDR3 amino acid sequences found in expanded clones were never shared across subjects, suggesting private repertoires in all groups.

On this clonotype: What it binds is unknown.

Germline CDR1 is SGHVS and CDR2 is FNYEAQ. This CDR3 has 15 residues. The germline V and J ends were trimmed by 5 bases and 0 bases, with 13 bases remaining between them. The sequencing sample was made of PBMCs. The chain combines TRBV7-6 with TRBJ2-5; no clear D. The sequence derives from a woman aged 45-65 years with multiple sclerosis. CDR3 in amino acids: CASSPRWGNQETQYF. DNA of the CDR3: TGTGCCAGCAGCCCAAGGTGGGGAAACCAAGAGACCCAGTACTTC.